This is a list of T cell receptor beta chains from one sample in a study of T-cell reconstitution after alpha-beta-depleted transplantation in children. One entry per CDR3 protein, called by TCRdb with MiXCR from the PCR reads. In the table there are hundreds of thousands of distinct CDR3 sequences, around 16% of which are singletons. Sequenced here: PBMCs from the stem cell graft donor, sampled from the stem cell graft. Receptor source: a human donor who donated a stem cell graft to a child with acute myeloid leukemia. CDR3s include the opening cysteine and the closing phenylalanine or tryptophan. Size is stated for part of the rows, as once, few or many counts, or as a class when the clone is expanded.

clone size: .
J gene: TRBJ2-7
V gene: TRBV7-9
CDR3 protein: CASSLALNNEQYF

clone size: few
J gene: TRBJ2-7
V gene: TRBV20-1
CDR3 protein: CSAGTGRDEQYF

clone size: .
J gene: TRBJ2-5
V gene: TRBV15
CDR3 protein: CATSRVGRKTQYF

clone size: .
J gene: TRBJ1-1
V gene: TRBV11-2
CDR3 protein: CASSLASGWTEAFF

clone size: .
J gene: TRBJ1-2
V gene: TRBV20-1
CDR3 protein: CSARDPGQGVVSYGYTF

clone size: few
J gene: TRBJ2-1
V gene: TRBV20-1
CDR3 protein: CSAKVRGAPFYNEQFF

clone size: .
J gene: TRBJ1-5
V gene: TRBV5-5
CDR3 protein: CASRLGTVNQPQHF

clone size: .
J gene: TRBJ1-5
V gene: TRBV20-1
CDR3 protein: CSVGTPGFQPQHF

clone size: many
J gene: TRBJ2-1
V gene: TRBV2
CDR3 protein: CASSEVQGGRSYNEQFF

clone size: few
J gene: TRBJ2-3
V gene: TRBV4-3
CDR3 protein: CASSQEGSSTDTQYF

clone size: few
J gene: TRBJ2-3
V gene: TRBV7-2
CDR3 protein: CASRGGGKGTDTQYF

clone size: many
J gene: TRBJ2-5
V gene: TRBV20-1
CDR3 protein: CSARDQLAGGRAQYF

clone size: many
J gene: TRBJ2-1
V gene: TRBV7-8
CDR3 protein: CASSVSSVNNEQFF

clone size: few
J gene: TRBJ2-1
V gene: TRBV20-1
CDR3 protein: CSARGTSGGFNEQFF

clone size: few
J gene: TRBJ1-6
V gene: TRBV5-1
CDR3 protein: CASSHTVTGDSPLHF

clone size: many
J gene: TRBJ2-3
V gene: TRBV20-1
CDR3 protein: CSARRVGDSISTDTQYF

clone size: many
J gene: TRBJ2-1
V gene: TRBV5-1
CDR3 protein: CASSFRNEQFF

clone size: few
J gene: TRBJ2-3
V gene: TRBV12-3/TRBV12-4
CDR3 protein: CASSSNTYTQYF

clone size: .
J gene: TRBJ1-2
V gene: TRBV12-3/TRBV12-4
CDR3 protein: CASSMDRGRLNYGYTF

clone size: many
J gene: TRBJ2-7
V gene: TRBV20-1
CDR3 protein: CSAESGTASYEQYF

clone size: few
J gene: TRBJ1-5
V gene: TRBV20-1
CDR3 protein: CSARQGYNQPQHF

clone size: many
J gene: TRBJ1-2
V gene: TRBV27
CDR3 protein: CASSVGRDNYGYTF

clone size: few
J gene: TRBJ1-1
V gene: TRBV20-1
CDR3 protein: CSARQGARPEAFF

clone size: many
J gene: TRBJ2-7
V gene: TRBV7-9
CDR3 protein: CASSPTGGPYEQYF

clone size: .
J gene: TRBJ2-7
V gene: TRBV20-1
CDR3 protein: CSARDNTRPSSYEQYF

clone size: many
J gene: TRBJ2-2
V gene: TRBV12-3/TRBV12-4
CDR3 protein: CASSLTGGAGELFF

clone size: once
J gene: TRBJ1-1
V gene: TRBV29-1
CDR3 protein: CSVEGVPGHLLNTQAFF

clone size: .
J gene: TRBJ2-3
V gene: TRBV7-2
CDR3 protein: CASSLVLAGGSDTQYF

clone size: few
J gene: TRBJ2-7
V gene: TRBV7-2
CDR3 protein: CASSPSDGGRYEQYF

clone size: many
J gene: TRBJ1-2
V gene: TRBV27
CDR3 protein: CASSPGVDYGYTF

clone size: few
J gene: TRBJ2-7
V gene: TRBV5-1
CDR3 protein: CASSSGFGEQYF

clone size: many
J gene: TRBJ1-3
V gene: TRBV11-2
CDR3 protein: CASSSHRGRTGNTIYF

clone size: many
J gene: TRBJ2-7
V gene: TRBV6-1
CDR3 protein: CASSPPGGSYEQYF

clone size: many
J gene: TRBJ2-1
V gene: TRBV29-1
CDR3 protein: CSVGRSYNEQFF

clone size: .
J gene: TRBJ1-1
V gene: TRBV12-3/TRBV12-4
CDR3 protein: CASTLTGGRMNTEAFF

clone size: many
J gene: TRBJ2-5
V gene: TRBV20-1
CDR3 protein: CSAREVNRDTETQYF

clone size: many
J gene: TRBJ2-2
V gene: TRBV12-3/TRBV12-4
CDR3 protein: CASSLRAEAGELFF

clone size: .
J gene: TRBJ2-5
V gene: TRBV21-1
CDR3 protein: CASSKGWGLPKETQYF

clone size: .
J gene: TRBJ2-7
V gene: TRBV6-2/TRBV6-3
CDR3 protein: CASRSTGTGLEQYF

clone size: .
J gene: TRBJ2-3
V gene: TRBV20-1
CDR3 protein: CSPLRDRGTDTQYF

clone size: many
J gene: TRBJ2-3
V gene: TRBV20-1
CDR3 protein: CSARVGDRGDTQYF

clone size: many
J gene: TRBJ1-1
V gene: TRBV20-1
CDR3 protein: CSARRPGEGTEAFF

clone size: few
J gene: TRBJ1-5
V gene: TRBV4-3
CDR3 protein: CASSQDEGAGGQPQHF

clone size: many
J gene: TRBJ2-7
V gene: TRBV20-1
CDR3 protein: CSAGRPTRPYEQYF